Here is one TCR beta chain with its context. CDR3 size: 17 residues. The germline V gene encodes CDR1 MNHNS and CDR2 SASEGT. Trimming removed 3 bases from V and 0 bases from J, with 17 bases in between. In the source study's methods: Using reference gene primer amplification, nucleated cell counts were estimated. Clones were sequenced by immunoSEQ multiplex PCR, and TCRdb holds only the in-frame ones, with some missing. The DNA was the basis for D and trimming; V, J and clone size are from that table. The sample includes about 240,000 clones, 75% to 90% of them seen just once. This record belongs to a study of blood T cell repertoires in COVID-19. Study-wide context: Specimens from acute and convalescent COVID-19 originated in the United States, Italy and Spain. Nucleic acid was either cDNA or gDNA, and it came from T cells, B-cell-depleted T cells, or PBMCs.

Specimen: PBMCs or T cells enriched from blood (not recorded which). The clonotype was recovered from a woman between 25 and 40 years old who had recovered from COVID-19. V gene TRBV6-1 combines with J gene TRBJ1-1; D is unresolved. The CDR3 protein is CASSEGKGGRMNTEAFF. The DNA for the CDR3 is TGTGCCAGCAGTGAGGGGAAGGGAGGACGGATGAACACTGAAGCTTTCTTT.